This T cell receptor beta chain was found in a study of Ad26.COV2.S vaccination and SARS-CoV-2 variants (dated by TCRdb to the early 2020s). As for the study more broadly: Donors in the vaccine arm were drawn from COV1001, a multicentre, randomized, double-blind, placebo-controlled phase I-IIa trial testing Ad26.COV2.S in healthy adults. Ad26.COV2.S was given intramuscularly at 5x10^10 or 1x10^11 viral particles, as a single shot or as two shots 56 days apart. TCRbeta repertoire sequencing served as the tool for gauging how specific and how broad the SARS-CoV-2-reactive T cell receptors were following Ad26.COV2.S vaccination. The TCR-sequenced set comprised about 30 samples: some 19 Ad26.COV2.S vaccine recipients, 5 placebo recipients and 8 SARS-CoV-2 convalescent individuals. Trial participants were randomized into five groups of five, in which low-dose or high-dose Ad26.COV2.S was given once or twice, or placebo was given on both occasions. Blinding of investigators to trial group allocation was maintained during experiments and outcome assessment. General findings and caveats noted by the study authors: Higher spike-specific TCR breadth was observed in Ad26.COV2.S recipients than in placebo recipients (P = 0.0014). The authors noted that the TCR breadth and depth analyses may have underestimated total T cell responses. After vaccination, substantial breadth of spike-specific CD8+ and CD4+ T cell responses was reported. The study was not powered for comparison of responses between vaccine doses or regimens. Vaccine and placebo recipients had similar non-spike TCR breadth, a finding consistent with the vaccine containing only spike.

Explained via the paper, the treatment or condition label denotes: roughly 20 received Ad26.COV2.S at low or high dose, single or two shots; about five received placebo; per-sample allocation not given. For vaccine and placebo recipients, repertoires were sequenced using samples collected on day 63 after the first injection. Between 29 July and 7 August 2020, Cohort 1b enrolled 25 adults aged 18-55 years at one site in Boston, USA. Ad26.COV2.S consisted of a replication-incompetent adenovirus type 26 vector by which a prefusion-stabilized SARS-CoV-2 spike protein from the original Wuhan strain was expressed. As regards this clone: Its specific antigen is unknown. The sample holds no much larger clone one base away, and base qualities are not on file.

The immunoSEQ Assay was the method used to sequence TCRbeta CDR3 regions. After extraction, genomic DNA underwent amplification by bias-controlled multiplex PCR, followed by high-throughput sequencing. The original pipeline was this. To quantify the absolute abundance of each unique TCRbeta CDR3 region, sequences were collapsed and filtered. T cell fraction was estimated by normalization of TCRbeta template counts to usable DNA, with usable DNA being measured through amplification of reference genes present in all nucleated cells. Repertoire TCRs were annotated as SARS-CoV-2-specific by exact matching of V gene, CDR3 amino acid sequence and J gene to a known reactive TCR set. MIRA supplied the reference SARS-CoV-2 TCR set, which was filtered for enrichment in COVID-19-positive ImmuneCODE repertoires so that public or cross-reactive TCRs were removed. Using the MIRA antigens, annotated TCRs were further analysed by specific ORF or by position within an ORF. Depth was the summed frequency of annotated unique rearrangements, while breadth was defined as annotated unique rearrangements over total unique productive rearrangements. Two-sided Wilcoxon rank-sum tests were applied when comparing TCR breadth between groups. This immuneACCESS table, as held by TCRdb, lists in-frame sequences with V and J called but not all clones. Of the missing ones, under half trace to an unresolved V gene in checked studies; the others have no known cause. V, J and clone size were drawn from that table, and D and trimming were deduced from the DNA. The sample has 300,000 to 500,000 clones on record, about nine tenths of them singletons. The ten largest clones represent more than 3% of the sample.

Including the terminal cysteine and phenylalanine, the CDR3 comprises 15 residues. The entry retains the CDR3 DNA only, 45 bases that are in frame from base 1. Between the V and J ends, shortened by 4 bases and 4 bases respectively, the junction contains 16 bases. Per the germline V gene, SGHTA is the CDR1 and FQGNSA is the CDR2. The receptor's source is a person aged 18-60 years who received the Ad26.COV2.S COVID-19 vaccine or a placebo. Source: peripheral blood, taken in a trial of Ad26.COV2.S vaccine versus placebo. The chain uses TRBV7-2 and TRBJ2-5; TRBD1 is perhaps the D gene, given 5 matching bases. The nucleotides read TGTGCCAGCAGCTCCAGTAAAGGACAAGGAGAGACCCAGTACTTC. The resulting protein is CASSSSKGQGETQYF.